A selection of T cell receptor beta chains follows, all from one sample in a study of post-analysis software for immune sequencing data. TCRdb passed the PCR reads through MiXCR, listing each CDR3 protein once. The data hold some 890,000 distinct CDR3 sequences, with roughly 50% observed a single time. The sequenced sample consisted of blood. These receptors all stem from a girl aged 10 to 17 with multiple sclerosis. CDR3s include the opening cysteine and the closing phenylalanine or tryptophan. Each record gives: clone size, V gene, J gene, D gene, CDR3 protein, CDR3 DNA. The D gene is left open where the match is weak. Clone size is shown for a subset of rows, as once, few, many or a class of expanded clone.

clone_size: few; v_call: TRBV7-6; j_call: TRBJ2-5; d_call: TRBD2; cdr3_aa: CASSLEVSAGGPSIWTQYF; cdr3_nt: TGTGCCAGCAGCTTAGAGGTTTCGGCGGGGGGGCCGAGTATCTGGACCCAGTACTTC
clone_size: once; v_call: TRBV3-1; j_call: TRBJ2-1; d_call: TRBD2; cdr3_aa: CASSQAAGGKYNEQFF; cdr3_nt: TGTGCCAGCAGCCAAGCGGCGGGAGGAAAATACAATGAGCAGTTCTTC
clone_size: NA; v_call: TRBV29-1; j_call: TRBJ1-2; d_call: NA; cdr3_aa: CSVADTMEGYTF; cdr3_nt: TGCAGCGTTGCTGACACCATGGAGGGCTACACCTTC
clone_size: NA; v_call: TRBV15; j_call: TRBJ2-5; d_call: NA; cdr3_aa: CATSRDRSGQETQYF; cdr3_nt: TGTGCCACCAGCAGAGATAGGAGCGGTCAAGAGACCCAGTACTTC
clone_size: NA; v_call: TRBV12-3/TRBV12-4; j_call: TRBJ2-1; d_call: TRBD2; cdr3_aa: CASSRSGGGGKEQFF; cdr3_nt: TGTGCCAGCAGTCGTAGCGGGGGGGGTGGGAAGGAGCAGTTCTTC
clone_size: NA; v_call: TRBV7-2; j_call: TRBJ2-7; d_call: NA; cdr3_aa: CATLPDGIYEQYF; cdr3_nt: TGTGCCACCCTACCCGACGGAATCTACGAGCAGTACTTC
clone_size: few; v_call: TRBV7-3; j_call: TRBJ2-5; d_call: TRBD2; cdr3_aa: CASSLRGRAETQYF; cdr3_nt: TGTGCCAGCAGCTTACGCGGGAGAGCAGAGACCCAGTACTTC
clone_size: NA; v_call: TRBV2; j_call: TRBJ2-7; d_call: TRBD2; cdr3_aa: CASSEAVLAATSYEQYF; cdr3_nt: TGTGCCAGCAGTGAAGCTGTCCTAGCGGCGACTTCCTACGAGCAGTACTTC
clone_size: NA; v_call: TRBV7-9; j_call: TRBJ2-1; d_call: NA; cdr3_aa: CASSRGWAANEQFF; cdr3_nt: TGTGCCAGCAGCCGAGGATGGGCGGCTAATGAGCAGTTCTTC
clone_size: NA; v_call: TRBV29-1; j_call: TRBJ2-3; d_call: TRBD2; cdr3_aa: CSVGDILAGGSGDTQYF; cdr3_nt: TGCAGCGTTGGAGATATTCTAGCGGGGGGGTCAGGAGATACGCAGTATTTT
clone_size: NA; v_call: TRBV20-1; j_call: TRBJ2-7; d_call: TRBD1; cdr3_aa: CSARVQGEYEQYF; cdr3_nt: TGCAGTGCTAGGGTCCAGGGGGAATACGAGCAGTACTTC
clone_size: many; v_call: TRBV7-9; j_call: TRBJ2-7; d_call: TRBD1; cdr3_aa: CASSSGTGSYEQYF; cdr3_nt: TGTGCCAGCAGCTCCGGGACAGGGTCCTACGAGCAGTACTTC
clone_size: NA; v_call: TRBV9; j_call: TRBJ2-5; d_call: NA; cdr3_aa: CASSTAAVQETQYF; cdr3_nt: TGTGCCAGCAGCACCGCCGCGGTCCAAGAGACCCAGTACTTC
clone_size: NA; v_call: TRBV29-1; j_call: TRBJ2-3; d_call: NA; cdr3_aa: CSVEDPGGGVDTQYF; cdr3_nt: TGCAGCGTTGAAGATCCCGGAGGGGGGGTCGATACGCAGTATTTT
clone_size: few; v_call: TRBV12-3/TRBV12-4; j_call: TRBJ2-1; d_call: TRBD2; cdr3_aa: CASRPELASNEQFF; cdr3_nt: TGTGCCAGCAGGCCAGAACTAGCGAGCAATGAGCAGTTCTTC
clone_size: few; v_call: TRBV6-5; j_call: TRBJ2-7; d_call: NA; cdr3_aa: CASRSRQASSYEQYF; cdr3_nt: TGTGCCAGCAGAAGCCGACAGGCGAGCTCCTACGAGCAGTACTTC
clone_size: few; v_call: TRBV10-3; j_call: TRBJ2-7; d_call: TRBD1; cdr3_aa: CAISENRGEQYF; cdr3_nt: TGTGCCATCAGTGAGAACAGGGGCGAGCAGTACTTC
clone_size: NA; v_call: TRBV29-1; j_call: TRBJ2-1; d_call: TRBD1; cdr3_aa: CSVGGDRGPNLTYNEQFF; cdr3_nt: TGCAGCGTGGGTGGGGACAGGGGACCTAACCTGACCTACAATGAGCAGTTCTTC
clone_size: NA; v_call: TRBV7-6; j_call: TRBJ1-6; d_call: NA; cdr3_aa: CASSWIDLEDSPLHF; cdr3_nt: TGTGCCAGCAGCTGGATAGACCTGGAGGATTCACCCCTCCACTTT
clone_size: NA; v_call: TRBV2; j_call: TRBJ2-3; d_call: NA; cdr3_aa: CASSRDRKTTDTQYF; cdr3_nt: TGTGCCAGCAGTCGAGACAGGAAGACCACAGATACGCAGTATTTT
clone_size: NA; v_call: TRBV4-1; j_call: TRBJ2-7; d_call: NA; cdr3_aa: CASSQERNSYEQYF; cdr3_nt: TGCGCCAGCAGCCAAGAGCGAAACTCCTACGAGCAGTACTTC
clone_size: few; v_call: TRBV5-1; j_call: TRBJ2-7; d_call: TRBD2; cdr3_aa: CASSIAGTPYEQYF; cdr3_nt: TGCGCCAGCAGCATAGCGGGTACCCCCTACGAGCAGTACTTC
clone_size: once; v_call: TRBV5-5; j_call: TRBJ2-5; d_call: TRBD1; cdr3_aa: CASSLGQGHKETQYF; cdr3_nt: TGTGCCAGCAGCTTAGGACAGGGACACAAAGAGACCCAGTACTTC
clone_size: NA; v_call: TRBV20-1; j_call: TRBJ2-4; d_call: NA; cdr3_aa: CSAPLQTGAKNIQYF; cdr3_nt: TGCAGTGCCCCCCTGCAGACGGGAGCCAAAAACATTCAGTACTTC
clone_size: NA; v_call: TRBV18; j_call: TRBJ2-5; d_call: NA; cdr3_aa: CASSPRIGAGEQETQYF; cdr3_nt: TGTGCCAGCTCACCCAGGATCGGGGCAGGAGAGCAAGAGACCCAGTACTTC
clone_size: NA; v_call: TRBV7-2; j_call: TRBJ2-1; d_call: TRBD1; cdr3_aa: CASSRDRRNEQFF; cdr3_nt: TGTGCCAGCAGCCGGGACAGGCGCAATGAGCAGTTCTTC
clone_size: NA; v_call: TRBV29-1; j_call: TRBJ2-7; d_call: TRBD1; cdr3_aa: CSVSGTANSYEQYF; cdr3_nt: TGCAGCGTATCGGGGACAGCCAACTCCTACGAGCAGTACTTC
clone_size: once; v_call: TRBV7-2; j_call: TRBJ2-5; d_call: TRBD2; cdr3_aa: CASSLRFGLAGDVVVTQYF; cdr3_nt: TGTGCCAGCAGCTTACGCTTTGGACTAGCGGGAGATGTAGTCGTGACCCAGTACTTC
clone_size: NA; v_call: TRBV5-1; j_call: TRBJ2-7; d_call: NA; cdr3_aa: CASRGGDRTLRGEQYF; cdr3_nt: TGCGCCAGCAGGGGGGGTGACAGGACCCTACGGGGGGAGCAGTACTTC
clone_size: NA; v_call: TRBV5-1; j_call: TRBJ2-5; d_call: TRBD2; cdr3_aa: CASSSGLAGGPLQETQYF; cdr3_nt: TGCGCCAGCAGCTCGGGACTAGCGGGAGGGCCTCTACAAGAGACCCAGTACTTC
clone_size: once; v_call: TRBV6-5; j_call: TRBJ1-2; d_call: TRBD1; cdr3_aa: CASSYQGQHYGYTF; cdr3_nt: TGTGCCAGCAGTTACCAGGGACAGCACTATGGCTACACCTTC
clone_size: NA; v_call: TRBV4-2; j_call: TRBJ2-5; d_call: NA; cdr3_aa: CASSQDRGPGGKTQYF; cdr3_nt: TGTGCCAGCAGCCAAGATCGAGGCCCGGGCGGAAAGACCCAGTACTTC
clone_size: few; v_call: TRBV3-1; j_call: TRBJ2-6; d_call: TRBD2; cdr3_aa: CASSQGVTSGSGANVLTF; cdr3_nt: TGTGCCAGCAGCCAAGGCGTGACTAGCGGCTCTGGGGCCAACGTCCTGACTTTC
clone_size: NA; v_call: TRBV2; j_call: TRBJ2-1; d_call: NA; cdr3_aa: CASSDRRFDNEQFF; cdr3_nt: TGTGCCAGCAGTGACAGGCGATTTGACAATGAGCAGTTCTTC
clone_size: NA; v_call: TRBV4-1; j_call: TRBJ1-1; d_call: NA; cdr3_aa: CASSHPFKGLNTEAFF; cdr3_nt: TGCGCCAGCAGCCACCCCTTTAAGGGCCTGAACACTGAAGCTTTCTTT
clone_size: NA; v_call: TRBV18; j_call: TRBJ1-1; d_call: NA; cdr3_aa: CASTREVLGNTEAFF; cdr3_nt: TGTGCCAGCACCCGGGAGGTGCTGGGGAACACTGAAGCTTTCTTT
clone_size: NA; v_call: TRBV5-1; j_call: TRBJ2-7; d_call: NA; cdr3_aa: CASSAGADEQYF; cdr3_nt: TGCGCCAGCAGCGCGGGCGCGGACGAGCAGTACTTC
clone_size: NA; v_call: TRBV12-3/TRBV12-4; j_call: TRBJ1-6; d_call: TRBD1; cdr3_aa: CASSQATGDGSPLHF; cdr3_nt: TGTGCCAGCAGCCAGGCGACAGGGGACGGATCACCCCTCCACTTT
clone_size: NA; v_call: TRBV10-3; j_call: TRBJ2-7; d_call: NA; cdr3_aa: CAYPPRSYEQYF; cdr3_nt: TGTGCCTACCCCCCCCGGTCCTACGAGCAGTACTTC
clone_size: NA; v_call: TRBV20-1; j_call: TRBJ2-1; d_call: NA; cdr3_aa: CSAHAEISYNEQFF; cdr3_nt: TGCAGTGCTCATGCAGAGATCTCCTACAATGAGCAGTTCTTC
clone_size: few; v_call: TRBV20-1; j_call: TRBJ2-1; d_call: NA; cdr3_aa: CSASRRDYNEQFF; cdr3_nt: TGCAGTGCTAGTCGGCGGGATTACAATGAGCAGTTCTTC
clone_size: NA; v_call: TRBV15; j_call: TRBJ2-1; d_call: NA; cdr3_aa: CATKKSGSSYNEQFF; cdr3_nt: TGTGCCACCAAAAAGTCCGGGAGCTCCTACAATGAGCAGTTCTTC
clone_size: once; v_call: TRBV5-1; j_call: TRBJ2-5; d_call: TRBD2; cdr3_aa: CASSLAGTSGSIETQYF; cdr3_nt: TGCGCCAGCAGCTTGGCCGGGACTAGCGGGAGTATAGAGACCCAGTACTTC
clone_size: NA; v_call: TRBV20-1; j_call: TRBJ2-1; d_call: TRBD2; cdr3_aa: CSARTSGGAQSEQFF; cdr3_nt: TGCAGTGCTAGGACTAGCGGGGGGGCCCAGAGTGAGCAGTTCTTC
clone_size: few; v_call: TRBV20-1; j_call: TRBJ2-3; d_call: NA; cdr3_aa: CSARGQAADTQYF; cdr3_nt: TGCAGTGCTAGAGGCCAGGCTGCAGATACGCAGTATTTT
clone_size: NA; v_call: TRBV12-3/TRBV12-4; j_call: TRBJ2-7; d_call: NA; cdr3_aa: CASSSQEGGRTYEQYF; cdr3_nt: TGTGCCAGCAGTTCCCAAGAGGGGGGGAGGACCTACGAGCAGTACTTC
clone_size: few; v_call: TRBV20-1; j_call: TRBJ2-5; d_call: NA; cdr3_aa: CSARGWDQETQYF; cdr3_nt: TGCAGTGCTAGGGGGTGGGACCAAGAGACCCAGTACTTC
clone_size: few; v_call: TRBV3-1; j_call: TRBJ2-7; d_call: NA; cdr3_aa: CASSWTWDATYEQYF; cdr3_nt: TGTGCCAGCAGCTGGACGTGGGACGCCACCTACGAGCAGTACTTC
clone_size: NA; v_call: TRBV21-1; j_call: TRBJ2-1; d_call: NA; cdr3_aa: CASRRQSSYNEQFF; cdr3_nt: TGTGCCAGCAGAAGACAGAGCTCCTACAATGAGCAGTTCTTC
clone_size: NA; v_call: TRBV4-1; j_call: TRBJ1-1; d_call: TRBD1; cdr3_aa: CASSQRDRGMNTEAFF; cdr3_nt: TGCGCCAGCAGCCAGAGGGACAGGGGGATGAACACTGAAGCTTTCTTT